The present entry profiles one T cell receptor beta chain with its context. This clone has more than one count but fewer than ten. No antigen is known for it. Base qualities were left out, and no much larger clone turns up one base away. This sample was included in a study of blood T cell repertoires in COVID-19 (TCRdb year 2020). Background for the entire study: Samples from collaborators originated in the United States, Italy and Spain and spanned both the acute and convalescent phases of COVID-19. A freely available public database, intended as a resource for researchers studying the immune response to SARS-CoV-2, is where the repertoires were released. Nearly every sample came with metadata listing a de-identified subject ID, COVID-19 status, age in years and sex. Subjects who had been exposed to COVID-19, were actively infected with it, or had recovered from it provided the deeply sampled blood TCRbeta repertoires that made up the dataset. The material from the prospective study consisted of cDNA or gDNA derived from T cells, B-cell-depleted T cells, or PBMCs. Where available, HLA class I and class II types were taken from metadata supplied by the sample provider and were not determined by assay-based typing. The samples were drawn from two sources: the first 160 participants of the ongoing ImmuneRACE study, and over 950 subjects contributed by 6 global collaborators.

The investigation overall reported the following: The amount of clinical and demographic metadata varied by source and participant and was provided uncurated.

The collaborating institutions used their own protocols to collect whole blood in K2EDTA tubes. For TCRbeta analysis, collaborators shipped samples as frozen whole blood, isolated PBMCs, or DNA extracted from either of those sample types. TCRbeta CDR3 regions were amplified from genomic DNA by means of the immunoSEQ Assay, a bias-controlled multiplex PCR. The authors processed their data as follows. Within the assay, amplification of reference gene primers was used to estimate how many nucleated cells each sample contained. To quantify the absolute abundance of each unique TCRbeta CDR3 rearrangement, sequence reads were collapsed and filtered. For each sample, productive Simpson clonality was calculated as the square root of Simpson's diversity index across productive rearrangements. This immuneACCESS table, as held by TCRdb, lists in-frame sequences with V and J called but not all clones. Of the missing ones, under half trace to an unresolved V gene in checked studies; the others have no known cause. V and J calls and clone size are as listed in that table; D and trimming were resolved from the DNA. In this sample the table shows approximately 170,000 clones, roughly nine tenths of which occur a single time. Together, the top ten hold roughly 4% of the sample.

The CDR3 sequence holds 16 residues, the cysteine and phenylalanine included. Only the CDR3 portion is preserved as DNA: 48 bases, with reading frame beginning at the first base. CDR1 and CDR2 (MNHEY, SVGAGI) derive from the germline V gene. Trimming accounts for 2 bases at V and 2 bases at J, while the number of junction bases matched to no gene is 3. The specimen sequenced was peripheral blood. This receptor was identified in a woman in her 70s with acute or convalescent COVID-19. The rearrangement combines TRBV6-5 with TRBJ2-5; 12 central bases correspond to TRBD2. The CDR3 reads as follows: CASSYGLAGGQETQYF. The DNA sequence is given as TGTGCCAGCAGTTACGGTCTAGCGGGGGGGCAAGAGACCCAGTACTTC.